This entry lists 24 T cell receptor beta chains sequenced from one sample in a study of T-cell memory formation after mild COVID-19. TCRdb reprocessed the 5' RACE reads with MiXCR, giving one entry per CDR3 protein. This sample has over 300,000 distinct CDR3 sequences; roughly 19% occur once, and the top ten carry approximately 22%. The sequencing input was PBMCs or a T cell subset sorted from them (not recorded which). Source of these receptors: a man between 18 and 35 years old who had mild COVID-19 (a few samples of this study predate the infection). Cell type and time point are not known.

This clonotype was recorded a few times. The CDR3 reads CSARGQGSSSYEQYV. CDR3 coding DNA: TGCAGTGCTAGAGGTCAGGGATCAAGCTCCTACGAGCAGTACGTC. This chain uses TRBV20-1 with TRBJ2-7; a weak D match, TRBD1 (5 bases). The CDR3 is 15 residues long. The germline CDR1 and CDR2 sequences are DFQATT and SNEGSKA (reference sequence). The ends were cut back, 1 base at V and 0 bases at J, with 13 bases in the middle.

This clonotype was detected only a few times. CDR3 region: CASSRGPYGYTF. In DNA, the CDR3 is TGTGCCAGCAGCCGAGGGCCCTATGGCTACACCTTC. J is TRBJ1-2 and V is TRBV7-2, with no clear D. V lost 5 bases and J lost 4, with 8 bases in between. Germline V lookup: CDR1 SGHTA, CDR2 FQGNSA. The CDR3 sequence is 12 residues long.

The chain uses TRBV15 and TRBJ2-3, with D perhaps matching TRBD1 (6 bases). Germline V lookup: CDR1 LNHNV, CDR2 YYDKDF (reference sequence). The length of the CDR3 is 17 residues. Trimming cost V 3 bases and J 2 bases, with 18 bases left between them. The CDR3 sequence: CATSSLPGQGDTDTQYF. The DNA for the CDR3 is TGTGCCACCAGCAGCCTTCCGGGACAAGGAGACACAGATACGCAGTATTTT.

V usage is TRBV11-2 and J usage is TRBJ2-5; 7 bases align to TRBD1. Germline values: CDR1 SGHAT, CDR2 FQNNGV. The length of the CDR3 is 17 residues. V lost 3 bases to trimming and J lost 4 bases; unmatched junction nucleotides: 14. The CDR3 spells CASSFVRRDRWRETQYF. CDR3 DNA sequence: TGTGCCAGCAGCTTTGTCAGACGGGACAGATGGCGAGAGACCCAGTACTTC.

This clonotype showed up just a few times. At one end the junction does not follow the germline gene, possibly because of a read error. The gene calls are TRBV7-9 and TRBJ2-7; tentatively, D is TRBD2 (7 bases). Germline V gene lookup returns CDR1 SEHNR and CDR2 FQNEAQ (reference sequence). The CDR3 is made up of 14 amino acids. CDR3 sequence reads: CASSFGGGDYVQYF. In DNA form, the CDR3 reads TGTGCCAGCAGCTTCGGGGGCGGGGACTACGTGCAGTACTTC. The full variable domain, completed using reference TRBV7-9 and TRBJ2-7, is DTGVSQNPRHKITKRGQNVTFRCDPISEHNRLYWYRQTLGQGPEFLTYFQNEAQLEKSRLLSDRFSAERPKGSFSTLEIQRTEQGDSAMYLCASSFGGGDYVQYFGPGTRLTVT.

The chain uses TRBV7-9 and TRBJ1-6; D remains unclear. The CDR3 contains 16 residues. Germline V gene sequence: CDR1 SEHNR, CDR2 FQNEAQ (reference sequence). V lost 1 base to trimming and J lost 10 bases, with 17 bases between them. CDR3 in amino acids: CASSLGPRGPVSPLHF. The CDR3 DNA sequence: TGTGCCAGCAGCTTAGGACCTCGAGGTCCCGTATCACCCCTCCACTTT. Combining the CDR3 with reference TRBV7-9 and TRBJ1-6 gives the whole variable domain DTGVSQNPRHKITKRGQNVTFRCDPISEHNRLYWYRQTLGQGPEFLTYFQNEAQLEKSRLLSDRFSAERPKGSFSTLEIQRTEQGDSAMYLCASSLGPRGPVSPLHFGNGTRLTVT.

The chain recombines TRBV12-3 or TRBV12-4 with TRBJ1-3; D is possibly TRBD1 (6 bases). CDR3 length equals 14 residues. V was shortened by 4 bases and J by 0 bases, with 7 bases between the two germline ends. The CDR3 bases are TGTGCCAGCAGTTGGGACACCTCTGGAAACACCATATATTTT. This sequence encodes CASSWDTSGNTIYF.

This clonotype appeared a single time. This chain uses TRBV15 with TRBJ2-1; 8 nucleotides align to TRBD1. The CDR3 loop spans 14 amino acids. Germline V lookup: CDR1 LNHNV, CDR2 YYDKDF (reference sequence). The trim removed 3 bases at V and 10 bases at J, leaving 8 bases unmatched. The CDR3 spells CATSRGQARGEQFF. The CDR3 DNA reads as TGTGCCACCAGCAGGGGACAGGCGCGGGGCGAGCAGTTCTTC. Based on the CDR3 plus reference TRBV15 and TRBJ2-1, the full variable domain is DAMVIQNPRYQVTQFGKPVTLSCSQTLNHNVMYWYQQKSSQAPKLLFHYYDKDFNNEADTPDNFQSRRPNTSFCFLDIRSPGLGDTAMYLCATSRGQARGEQFFGPGTRLTVL.

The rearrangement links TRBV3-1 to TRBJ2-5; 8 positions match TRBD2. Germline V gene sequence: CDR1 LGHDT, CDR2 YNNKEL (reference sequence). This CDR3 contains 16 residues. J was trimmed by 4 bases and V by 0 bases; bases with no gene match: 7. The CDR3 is CASSQDSGLVVETQYF. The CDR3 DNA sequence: TGTGCCAGCAGCCAAGATTCGGGACTAGTGGTAGAGACCCAGTACTTC.

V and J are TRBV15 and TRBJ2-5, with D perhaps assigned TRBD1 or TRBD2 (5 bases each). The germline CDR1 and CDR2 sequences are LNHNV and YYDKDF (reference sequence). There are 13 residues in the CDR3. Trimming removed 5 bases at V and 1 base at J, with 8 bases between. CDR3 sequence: CATSLGRQETQYF. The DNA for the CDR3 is TGTGCCACCAGCCTGGGACGCCAAGAGACCCAGTACTTC.

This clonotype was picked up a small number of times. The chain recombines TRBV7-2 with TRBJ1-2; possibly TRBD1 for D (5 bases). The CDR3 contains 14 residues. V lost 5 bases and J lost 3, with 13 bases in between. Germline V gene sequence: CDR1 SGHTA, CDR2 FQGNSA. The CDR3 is CASSPGTSYYGYTF. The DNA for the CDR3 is TGTGCCAGCAGCCCAGGGACCTCGTACTATGGCTACACCTTC.

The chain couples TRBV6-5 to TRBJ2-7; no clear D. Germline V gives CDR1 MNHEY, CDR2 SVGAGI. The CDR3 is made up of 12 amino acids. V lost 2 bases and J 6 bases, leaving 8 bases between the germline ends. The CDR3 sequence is CASSYGDGEQYF. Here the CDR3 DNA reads TGTGCCAGCAGTTACGGGGATGGCGAGCAGTACTTC.

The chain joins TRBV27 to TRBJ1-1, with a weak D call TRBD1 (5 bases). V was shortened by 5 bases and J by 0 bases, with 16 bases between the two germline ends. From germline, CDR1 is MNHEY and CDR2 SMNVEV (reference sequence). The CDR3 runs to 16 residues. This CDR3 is CASSLTMTAMNTEAFF. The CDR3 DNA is TGTGCCAGCAGTCTGACAATGACAGCCATGAACACTGAAGCTTTCTTT.

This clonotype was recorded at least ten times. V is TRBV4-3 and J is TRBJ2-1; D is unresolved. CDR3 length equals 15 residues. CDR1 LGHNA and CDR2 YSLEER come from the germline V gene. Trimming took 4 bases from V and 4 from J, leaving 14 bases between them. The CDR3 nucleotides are TGCGCCAGCAGCCGCAGTCCCAACTCTTACAATGAGCAGTTCTTC. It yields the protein CASSRSPNSYNEQFF.

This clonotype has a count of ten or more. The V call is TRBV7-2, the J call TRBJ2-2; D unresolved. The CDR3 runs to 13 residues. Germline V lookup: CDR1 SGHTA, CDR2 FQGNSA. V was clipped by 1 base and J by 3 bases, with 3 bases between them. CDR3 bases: TGTGCCAGCAGCTTAGGTTACACCGGGGAGCTGTTTTTT. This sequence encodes CASSLGYTGELFF.

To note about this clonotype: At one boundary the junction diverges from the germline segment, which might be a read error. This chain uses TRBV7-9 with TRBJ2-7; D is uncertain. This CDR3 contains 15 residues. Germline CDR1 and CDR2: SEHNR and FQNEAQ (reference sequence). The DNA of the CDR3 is TGTGCAAGCAGCCCAGGCCGGCTCATCTCCTACGAGCAGTACTTC. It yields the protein CASSPGRLISYEQYF. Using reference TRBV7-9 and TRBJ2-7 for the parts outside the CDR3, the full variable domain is DTGVSQNPRHKITKRGQNVTFRCDPISEHNRLYWYRQTLGQGPEFLTYFQNEAQLEKSRLLSDRFSAERPKGSFSTLEIQRTEQGDSAMYLCASSPGRLISYEQYFGPGTRLTVT.

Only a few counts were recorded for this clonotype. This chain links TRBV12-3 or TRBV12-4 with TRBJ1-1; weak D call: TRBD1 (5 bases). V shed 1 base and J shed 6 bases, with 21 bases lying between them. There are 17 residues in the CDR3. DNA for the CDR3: TGTGCCAGCAGTTTAGGACAGTGGTACCTCAGCGGGGCTGAAGCTTTCTTT. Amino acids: CASSLGQWYLSGAEAFF.

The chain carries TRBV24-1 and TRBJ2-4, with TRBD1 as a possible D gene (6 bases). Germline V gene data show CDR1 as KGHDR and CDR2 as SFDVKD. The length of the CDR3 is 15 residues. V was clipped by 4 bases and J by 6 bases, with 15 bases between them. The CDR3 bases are TGTGCCACCAGTGAGACAACAGGGTCCGGAAACATTCAGTACTTC. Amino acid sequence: CATSETTGSGNIQYF.

The CDR3 spells CASSIGTWLRTDTQYF. CDR3 bases: TGTGCCAGTAGTATAGGGACATGGTTACGCACAGATACGCAGTATTTT. The V gene is TRBV19, the J gene TRBJ2-3; D may be TRBD1 (5 bases). CDR3 length equals 16 residues. The ends were cut back, 1 base at V and 1 base at J, with 12 bases in the middle. Germline loops: CDR1 LNHDA, CDR2 SQIVND (reference sequence).

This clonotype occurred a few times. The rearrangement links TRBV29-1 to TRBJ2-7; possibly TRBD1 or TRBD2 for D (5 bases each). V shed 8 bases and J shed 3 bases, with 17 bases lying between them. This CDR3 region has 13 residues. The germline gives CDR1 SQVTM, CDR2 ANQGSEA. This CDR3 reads CSRGDGRYYEQYV. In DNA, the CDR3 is TGCAGCCGAGGGGACGGACGCTACTACGAGCAGTACGTC.

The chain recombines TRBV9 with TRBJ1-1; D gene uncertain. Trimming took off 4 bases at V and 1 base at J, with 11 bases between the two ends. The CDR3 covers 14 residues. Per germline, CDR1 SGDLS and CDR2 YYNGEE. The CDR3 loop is CASSPPEPNTEAFF. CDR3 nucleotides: TGTGCCAGCAGCCCTCCCGAGCCGAACACTGAAGCTTTCTTT.

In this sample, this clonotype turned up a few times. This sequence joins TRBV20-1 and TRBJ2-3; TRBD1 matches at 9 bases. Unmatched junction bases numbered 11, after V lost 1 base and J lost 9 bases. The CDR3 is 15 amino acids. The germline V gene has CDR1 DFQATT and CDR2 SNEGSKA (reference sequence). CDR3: CSARAPGQGGETQYF. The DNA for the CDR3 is TGCAGTGCTAGAGCCCCGGGACAGGGAGGGGAAACGCAGTATTTT.

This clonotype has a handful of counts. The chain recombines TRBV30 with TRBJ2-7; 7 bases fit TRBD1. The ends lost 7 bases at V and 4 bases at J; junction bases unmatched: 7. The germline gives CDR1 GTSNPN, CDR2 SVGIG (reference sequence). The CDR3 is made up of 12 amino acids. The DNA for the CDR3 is TGTGCCTATCACAGGGGCGGATACGAGCAGTACTTC. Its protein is CAYHRGGYEQYF. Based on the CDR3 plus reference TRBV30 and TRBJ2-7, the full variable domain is SQTIHQWPATLVQPVGSPLSLECTVEGTSNPNLYWYRQAAGRGLQLLFYSVGIGQISSEVPQNLSASRPQDRQFILSSKKLLLSDSGFYLCAYHRGGYEQYFGPGTRLTVT.

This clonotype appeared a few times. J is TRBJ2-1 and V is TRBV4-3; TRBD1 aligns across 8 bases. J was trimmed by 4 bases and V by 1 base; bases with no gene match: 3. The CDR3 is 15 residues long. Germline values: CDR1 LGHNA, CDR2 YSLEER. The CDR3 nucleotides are TGCGCCAGCAGCCAAGGACAGGGGATATACAATGAGCAGTTCTTC. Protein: CASSQGQGIYNEQFF.